The present entry profiles one T cell receptor beta chain with its context. Its antigen is unknown. Assay: immunoSEQ multiplex PCR; the TCRdb copy retains only in-frame clones and omits some. The sample includes just over 95,000 clones, about 90% of them seen just once. The data were taken from a study of graft-versus-host responses after intestinal transplantation. For the study at large: Every recipient underwent anti-thymocyte globulin induction, then tacrolimus and steroids for two to four years.

The germline V gene encodes CDR1 SGHKS and CDR2 YYEKEE (reference sequence). This CDR3 has 15 residues. Trimming shortened V by 1 base and J by 6 bases, and 16 bases separated the two germline ends. Overall study findings and caveats: Investigators detected GvH clones in recipient marrow, with some emerging earlier in ileum or blood.

The sample here was unstimulated CD4+ T cells sorted from spleen or lymph node cells, taken before intestinal transplant. V gene TRBV5-5 combines with J gene TRBJ1-1; no reliable D call. The receptor comes from a human donor who received an intestinal transplant. The CDR3 region has the DNA TGTGCCAGCAGCTTGTTTGTGGGCCTCGTCTCTGAAGCTTTCTTT. Amino acids: CASSLFVGLVSEAFF. Drawing the rest from reference TRBV5-5 and TRBJ1-1, the complete variable domain is DAGVTQSPTHLIKTRGQQVTLRCSPISGHKSVSWYQQVLGQGPQFIFQYYEKEERGRGNFPDRFSARQFPNYSSELNVNALLLGDSALYLCASSLFVGLVSEAFFGQGTRLTVV.